This passage covers 29 T cell receptor beta chains from one sample sequenced in a study of blood T cells in healthy people across ages. Combining a sample-barcoded 5' primer with a J-beta primer mix, a second PCR ran for roughly 7 to 12 cycles. TCRdb recomputed calls from the 5' RACE reads with MiXCR, one row per CDR3 protein. There are 1.5 million to 2 million distinct CDR3 sequences in the sample; about 30% occur only once, and about 8% lies in the top ten. Material for sequencing was blood. The source of these receptors is a woman aged 25 to 39 in good health.

Turning to this clonotype: Possible read error: a much larger clone is one base away. The V and J genes are TRBV27 and TRBJ2-1, with D possibly TRBD2 on 7 matching bases. The V end lost 1 base, the J end lost 13 bases, and 23 bases lay between the germline ends. Per germline, CDR1 MNHEY and CDR2 SMNVEV (reference sequence). The CDR3 consists of 16 residues. CDR3 sequence (DNA): TGTGCCAGCAGTTTATACGGGGGGCAGGGGCTAGAGACCCAGTTCTTC. Its protein is CASSLYGGQGLETQFF.

This clonotype was observed a handful of times. V usage is TRBV20-1 and J usage is TRBJ2-2, with D tentatively TRBD2 (5 bases). Germline-derived CDR1 and CDR2 are DFQATT and SNEGSKA (reference sequence). V lost 7 bases and J lost 8, with 20 bases in between. CDR3 size: 14 residues. The CDR3 here is CSVSGELTGGELFF. The CDR3 region has the DNA TGCAGTGTGTCCGGGGAGCTCACTGGTGGGGAGCTGTTTTTT.

This clonotype was observed a few times. The V call is TRBV7-8, the J call TRBJ2-7; 7 bases align to TRBD2. Germline values: CDR1 SGHVS, CDR2 FQNEAQ. V shed 3 bases, J shed 0 bases, and the junction held 8 bases outside the gene matches. The CDR3 sequence is 16 residues long. The CDR3 DNA follows: TGTGCCAGCAGCTTGGTCCGACTAGCCACCTCCTACGAGCAGTACTTC. Encoded protein: CASSLVRLATSYEQYF.

This clonotype was seen ten or more times. The chain recombines TRBV28 with TRBJ2-5; no reliable D call. Trimming took off 6 bases at V and 5 bases at J, with 10 bases between the two ends. The CDR3 length is 12 residues. The germline CDR1 and CDR2 sequences are MDHEN and SYDVKM. The CDR3, as DNA: TGTGCCAGCAGAACCCCGTTGGAGACCCAGTACTTC. Translation: CASRTPLETQYF.

The rearrangement joins TRBV7-2 to TRBJ2-1, with D possibly being TRBD1 (6 bases). The V and J ends lost 5 bases and 5 bases respectively, with 13 bases between them. Per germline, CDR1 SGHTA and CDR2 FQGNSA. The CDR3 is 14 residues long. CDR3 nucleotide sequence: TGTGCCAGCAGCCCATACAGGGACCACAATGAGCAGTTCTTC. It translates to CASSPYRDHNEQFF. Together with reference TRBV7-2 and TRBJ2-1, the CDR3 gives the full variable domain: GAGVSQSPSNKVTEKGKDVELRCDPISGHTALYWYRQSLGQGLEFLIYFQGNSAPDKSGLPSDRFSAERTGGSVSTLTIQRTQQEDSAVYLCASSPYRDHNEQFFGPGTRLTVL.

This clonotype has ten or more counts. The chain employs TRBV20-1 and TRBJ2-7, with no clear D. Trimming left V 6 bases short and J 4 bases short, with 10 bases between. This CDR3 has 11 residues. Germline V gives CDR1 DFQATT, CDR2 SNEGSKA (reference sequence). The CDR3 DNA sequence: TGCAGTGCGAGCATGACATACGAGCAGTACTTC. It yields the protein CSASMTYEQYF.

A word on this clonotype: This may be a read error: a much more frequent sequence differs by one nucleotide. The chain employs TRBV20-1 and TRBJ1-1, with D possibly being TRBD1 (6 bases). The germline gives CDR1 DFQATT, CDR2 SNEGSKA (reference sequence). This CDR3 contains 14 residues. V dropped 3 bases and J dropped 6 bases, with 17 bases sitting between them. Written as DNA, the CDR3 is TGCAGTGCTAGTTATAACGGGGGCTGGGCTGAAGCTTTCTTT. As protein: CSASYNGGWAEAFF.

This clonotype has at least ten counts. The chain has TRBV7-7 and TRBJ2-5, with D perhaps matching TRBD2 (6 bases). This CDR3 spans 14 amino acids. Germline V gene sequence: CDR1 SSHAT, CDR2 FNYEAQ (reference sequence). V lost 1 base and J 5 bases, leaving 11 bases between the germline ends. The CDR3 sequence is CASSLVGREETQYF. The CDR3 DNA reads TGTGCCAGCAGCTTAGTCGGGAGAGAGGAGACCCAGTACTTC. Based on the CDR3 plus reference TRBV7-7 and TRBJ2-5, the full variable domain is GAGVSQSPRYKVTKRGQDVTLRCDPISSHATLYWYQQALGQGPEFLTYFNYEAQPDKSGLPSDRFSAERPEGSISTLTIQRTEQRDSAMYRCASSLVGREETQYFGPGTRLLVL.

This clonotype was recorded once. Its ends do not fully match the called genes, so a read error is possible. This sequence joins TRBV12-3 or TRBV12-4 and TRBJ1-1; D not resolved. The length of the CDR3 is 11 residues. The CDR3: CASKRDAETFF. The CDR3 DNA sequence: TGTGCCAGCAAGCGCGACGCTGAAACTTTCTTT.

J is TRBJ1-4 and V is TRBV12-3 or TRBV12-4; 9 bases are shared with TRBD1. The ends lost 6 bases at V and 4 bases at J; junction bases unmatched: 3. The CDR3 runs to 14 residues. The CDR3 DNA sequence: TGTGCCAGCAGGGCGACAGGGGGTAATGAAAAACTGTTTTTT. This translates into CASRATGGNEKLFF.

The chain employs TRBV29-1 and TRBJ1-1; D gene ambiguous. The V gene lost 7 bases and the J gene lost 1 base, with 16 bases spanning the gap. The CDR3 extends over 14 amino acids. Germline CDR1 is SQVTM and CDR2 is ANQGSEA. The CDR3 reads CSGSKVQGNTEAFF. The CDR3 DNA reads TGCAGCGGTTCCAAGGTACAAGGGAACACTGAAGCTTTCTTT.

This sequence joins TRBV20-1 and TRBJ1-5; D unclear. CDR3 length: 13 amino acids. The V and J ends lost 3 bases and 5 bases respectively, with 11 bases between them. CDR1 and CDR2 (germline): DFQATT, SNEGSKA (reference sequence). In DNA form, the CDR3 reads TGCAGTGCTAGTGCGACACCAGATCAGCCCCAGCATTTT. It yields the protein CSASATPDQPQHF.

As to this clonotype: A single base separates this from a much larger clone, so it may be a read error. This chain uses TRBV7-2 with TRBJ1-1; D unresolved. This CDR3 spans 11 amino acids. The germline gives CDR1 SGHTA, CDR2 FQGNSA. Trimming took 5 bases from V and 4 from J, leaving 5 bases between them. Written as DNA, the CDR3 is TGTGCCAGCAGCCAAGTCACTGAAGCTTTCTTT. Protein sequence: CASSQVTEAFF.

This chain connects TRBV12-3 or TRBV12-4 to TRBJ1-1; D gene unclear. With 7 bases removed from V and 6 bases from J, the gap between germline ends came to 18 bases. The CDR3 consists of 14 residues. CDR3 in amino acids: CASTPGKGRPEAFF. CDR3 DNA sequence: TGTGCCAGCACCCCCGGGAAAGGGCGGCCTGAAGCTTTCTTT.

This clonotype has just a few counts. One end of the junction is discordant with germline, which a read error may explain. V and J are TRBV18 and TRBJ2-1, with D possibly called TRBD1 or TRBD2 (5 bases each). CDR3 size: 16 residues. CDR1 KGHSH and CDR2 LQKENI come from the germline V gene. CDR3 DNA sequence: TGTGCCAGCTCACCCCCAGCAGGGAGCTCCTACAATGGGCAGTTCTTC. Its protein is CASSPPAGSSYNGQFF.

In this sample, this clonotype turned up many times. The CDR3 nucleotides are TGCAGTGCTAGTCCCCTCCTCGGGGAGACCCAGTACTTC. This codes for CSASPLLGETQYF. The gene calls are TRBV20-1 and TRBJ2-5; the D is unclear. CDR1 and CDR2 (germline): DFQATT, SNEGSKA (reference sequence). The CDR3 contains 13 residues. V shed 3 bases and J shed 5 bases, with 13 bases lying between them.

The sample holds one count of this clonotype. A much larger clone lies a single base off, so this may be a read error. The J gene is TRBJ2-1, the V gene TRBV12-3 or TRBV12-4, with no clear D. The CDR3 sequence is 11 residues long. The DNA for the CDR3 is TGTGCCAGCGGTTTCAGGACTGAGCAGTTCTTC. Protein: CASGFRTEQFF.

This clonotype was detected many times. The gene calls are TRBV5-1 and TRBJ2-3; D may be TRBD1 (7 bases). The length of the CDR3 is 14 residues. Per the germline V gene, CDR1 is SGHRS and CDR2 is YFSETQ. V was shortened by 7 bases and J by 4 bases, with 16 bases between the two germline ends. The CDR3: CASLQGGISDTQYF. Here the CDR3 DNA reads TGCGCCAGCCTCCAGGGGGGTATCTCAGATACGCAGTATTTT.

This clonotype has only a few counts. The CDR3 is CAWSVGGFGYTF. The CDR3 bases are TGTGCCTGGAGTGTAGGAGGGTTTGGCTACACCTTC. The chain has TRBV30 and TRBJ1-2, with D hard to call. The V gene's germline CDR1 is GTSNPN and CDR2 SVGIG (reference sequence). The CDR3 contains 12 residues. V lost 0 bases, J lost 7 bases, and 9 bases lay in between.

As DNA, the CDR3 is TGTGACATCACCTTGCTTCTTGGGGGGTTCTTC. This encodes CDITLLLGGFF. The rearrangement joins TRBV11-2 to TRBJ2-1; D is tentatively TRBD1 or TRBD2 (5 bases each). Germline V gene sequence: CDR1 SGHAT, CDR2 FQNNGV. The CDR3 length is 11 residues.

This clonotype was seen at least ten times. The gene calls are TRBV20-1 and TRBJ2-7; perhaps TRBD1 as D (6 bases). From germline, CDR1 is DFQATT and CDR2 SNEGSKA (reference sequence). The CDR3 loop spans 12 amino acids. Trimming cost V 5 bases and J 3 bases, with 11 bases left between them. CDR3 sequence: CSAGGQNYEQYF. The CDR3 DNA follows: TGCAGTGCTGGTGGACAGAACTACGAGCAGTACTTC.

The chain couples TRBV4-1 to TRBJ1-4; the D gene is possibly TRBD1 (5 bases). Germline values: CDR1 MGHRA, CDR2 YSYEKL. This CDR3 comprises 17 residues. V was trimmed by 0 bases and J by 5 bases, leaving 16 bases between them. The CDR3 DNA reads TGCGCCAGCAGCCAAGACCCCACGGGGCCTGGGAATGAAAAACTGTTTTTT. Translating it yields CASSQDPTGPGNEKLFF.

J is TRBJ1-4 and V is TRBV6-6; 9 positions match TRBD1. The CDR3 runs to 15 residues. Trimming took 6 bases from V and 2 from J; bases not matched to a gene: 4. Germline V gives CDR1 MNHNY, CDR2 SVGAGI (reference sequence). In DNA, the CDR3 is TGTGCCAGCAGCATGACAGGGGGGACTAATGAAAAACTGTTTTTT. Translating it yields CASSMTGGTNEKLFF.

This clonotype was recorded once. A much larger clone is a single base away; this may be a read error. The CDR3 spells CASSFGGFTDTQNF. The DNA for the CDR3 is TGTGCCAGCAGCTTCGGTGGGTTTACAGATACGCAGAATTTT. The V call is TRBV5-5, the J call TRBJ2-3; D unclear. The CDR3 is 14 residues long. The germline gives CDR1 SGHKS, CDR2 YYEKEE (reference sequence).

This rearrangement joins TRBV30 to TRBJ1-5; the D is unclear. CDR1 and CDR2 (germline): GTSNPN, SVGIG (reference sequence). The length of the CDR3 is 14 residues. The V end lost 2 bases, the J end lost 3 bases, and 11 bases lay between the germline ends. CDR3 sequence (DNA): TGTGCCTGGAGTTCTGGTAGCTTCAATCAGCCCCAGCATTTT. This gives the protein CAWSSGSFNQPQHF.

The chain is built from TRBV20-1 and TRBJ2-7; a possible D gene is TRBD2 (7 bases). Germline CDR1 and CDR2: DFQATT and SNEGSKA (reference sequence). Deletions cut 6 bases from V and 2 bases from J, with 29 bases between. The CDR3 consists of 18 residues. CDR3 protein: CSAKPPQGTRGAPYEQYF. The CDR3 DNA reads TGCAGTGCCAAACCCCCCCAAGGTACCCGGGGGGCCCCCTACGAGCAGTACTTC.

This clonotype was observed a single time. This may arise from a read error, as a much more abundant clone is one base away. The V gene is TRBV5-1, the J gene TRBJ2-7; 8 bases line up with TRBD1. The J segment lost 1 base and the V segment lost 4 bases, leaving 10 bases of the junction unmatched. CDR3 length equals 16 residues. In germline, CDR1 is SGHRS, CDR2 YFSETQ. CDR3 in DNA: TGCGCCAGCAGCGTAACCTGGGACAGGCCGTCCTACGAGCAGTACTTC. It specifies CASSVTWDRPSYEQYF.

The chain carries TRBV7-9 and TRBJ2-7; a weak D match, TRBD1 (5 bases). The CDR3 contains 14 residues. Trimming took 5 bases from V and 7 from J, leaving 18 bases between them. CDR1 is SEHNR and CDR2 is FQNEAQ in the germline V gene (reference sequence). This CDR3 is CASSPTREQVEQYF. CDR3 sequence (DNA): TGTGCCAGCAGCCCAACCAGGGAACAGGTAGAGCAGTACTTC.

This clonotype was found a few times. The chain uses TRBV6-5 and TRBJ1-1; D call uncertain. Trimming took 5 bases from V and 3 from J, leaving 13 bases between them. CDR1 and CDR2 from the germline V gene are MNHEY and SVGAGI. The CDR3 runs 14 residues. CDR3 DNA: TGTGCCAGCAGTCCGGAGAATTGGGACACTGAAGCTTTCTTT. As protein: CASSPENWDTEAFF.